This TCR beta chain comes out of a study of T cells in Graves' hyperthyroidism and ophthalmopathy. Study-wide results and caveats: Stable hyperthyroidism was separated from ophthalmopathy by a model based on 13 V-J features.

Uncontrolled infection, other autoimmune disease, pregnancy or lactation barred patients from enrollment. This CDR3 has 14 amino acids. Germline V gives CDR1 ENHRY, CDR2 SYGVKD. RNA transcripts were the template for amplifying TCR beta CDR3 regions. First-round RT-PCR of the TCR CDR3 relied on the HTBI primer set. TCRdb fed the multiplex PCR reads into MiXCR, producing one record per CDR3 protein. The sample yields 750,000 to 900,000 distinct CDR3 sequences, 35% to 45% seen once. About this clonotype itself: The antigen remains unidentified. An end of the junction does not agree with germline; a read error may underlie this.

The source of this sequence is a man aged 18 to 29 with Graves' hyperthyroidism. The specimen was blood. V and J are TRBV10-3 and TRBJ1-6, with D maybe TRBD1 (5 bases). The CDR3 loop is CASSSRTRFLALHF. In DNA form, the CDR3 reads TGTGCCAGCAGTTCCAGGACACGCTTTTTGGCCCTCCACTTT.